The next 8 T cell receptor beta chains were all read from a single sample in a study of beta chain features in type 1 diabetes. Expressed TCRB transcripts were sequenced, since all the RNA that had been isolated was reverse transcribed. Sequencing used immunoSEQ multiplex PCR; TCRdb keeps in-frame clones, though not all of them. The table records hundreds of thousands of clones, about a sixth of them present only once. Source material: naive CD4+ T cells from blood. The receptors stem from a man aged 18 to 29 in good health.

The chain combines TRBV28 with TRBJ2-7; D possibly uses TRBD1 or TRBD2 (6 bases each). Germline V lookup: CDR1 MDHEN, CDR2 SYDVKM. V was pared by 6 bases and J by 0 bases, with 12 bases between. The length of the CDR3 is 14 residues. The CDR3 region has the DNA TGTGCCAGCAGAAGAGGGGGGAACTCCTACGAGCAGTACTTC. Translated: CASRRGGNSYEQYF.

This clone was recorded a few times. The chain joins TRBV6-5 to TRBJ2-1, with D perhaps TRBD2 (5 bases). The CDR3 contains 12 residues. Germline assignment: CDR1 MNHEY and CDR2 SVGAGI. Trimming left V 10 bases short and J 10 bases short, with 17 bases between. In DNA form, the CDR3 reads TGTGCCACAGCTGGAGGTTGGTCAGAGCAGTTCTTC. Translation gives CATAGGWSEQFF.

This clone appeared a few times. The rearrangement uses TRBV30 and TRBJ2-3; 8 positions agree with TRBD1. V shed 2 bases and J 5 bases; nucleotides not matched to a gene: 9. Germline V gene sequence: CDR1 GTSNPN, CDR2 SVGIG (reference sequence). CDR3 length: 15 residues. CDR3 nucleotide sequence: TGTGCCTGGAGTACAAGGACAGGGTCGGGAGATACGCAGTATTTT. The encoded protein is CAWSTRTGSGDTQYF.

This clone came up once. The chain carries TRBV6-5 and TRBJ1-5; weak D call: TRBD1 (5 bases). Trimming took off 4 bases at V and 0 bases at J, with 13 bases between the two ends. Germline CDR1 MNHEY, CDR2 SVGAGI. The CDR3 totals 16 residues. In nucleotides, the CDR3 is TGTGCCAGCAGTTCCCCGGGACGGAATAGCAATCAGCCCCAGCATTTT. Protein: CASSSPGRNSNQPQHF.

This clone was seen a handful of times. CDR3: CASSRGSGGSETQYF. DNA for the CDR3: TGTGCCAGCAGCCGGGGCTCAGGGGGCTCAGAGACCCAGTACTTC. This chain links TRBV4-2 with TRBJ2-5; 8 positions match TRBD1. Germline CDR1 and CDR2: LGHNA and YNFKEQ. The CDR3 sequence is 15 residues long. The V gene end was trimmed by 4 bases and the J gene end by 4 bases; junction bases not matched to a gene: 8.

This chain connects TRBV7-3 to TRBJ2-6; possible D gene TRBD1, 6 bases. Trimming stripped 8 bases from V and 4 bases from J, with 24 bases between. This CDR3 is 18 amino acids long. The germline gives CDR1 SGHTA, CDR2 FQGTGA. The CDR3 sequence: CASSLSAGAAIGANVLTF. The CDR3 DNA is TGTGCCAGCTCCTTATCGGCAGGGGCGGCTATCGGGGCCAACGTCCTGACTTTC.

The CDR3 loop is CASSLGGLGEQFF. CDR3 nucleotide sequence: TGTGCCAGCAGCTTGGGCGGCCTAGGTGAGCAGTTCTTC. The J gene is TRBJ2-1, the V gene TRBV11-2; no clear D gene. Germline CDR1 SGHAT, CDR2 FQNNGV. V shed 3 bases and J shed 9 bases, with 12 bases lying between them. The CDR3 consists of 13 residues.

This clone appeared a few times. V is TRBV6-6 and J is TRBJ2-7, with a tentative D call TRBD1 (6 bases). V lost 2 bases and J lost 3, with 8 bases in between. Per the germline V gene, CDR1 is MNHNY and CDR2 is SVGAGI (reference sequence). This CDR3 has 13 residues. The CDR3 region is CASSYPDSYEQYF. DNA of the CDR3: TGTGCCAGCAGTTACCCGGACAGCTACGAGCAGTACTTC.